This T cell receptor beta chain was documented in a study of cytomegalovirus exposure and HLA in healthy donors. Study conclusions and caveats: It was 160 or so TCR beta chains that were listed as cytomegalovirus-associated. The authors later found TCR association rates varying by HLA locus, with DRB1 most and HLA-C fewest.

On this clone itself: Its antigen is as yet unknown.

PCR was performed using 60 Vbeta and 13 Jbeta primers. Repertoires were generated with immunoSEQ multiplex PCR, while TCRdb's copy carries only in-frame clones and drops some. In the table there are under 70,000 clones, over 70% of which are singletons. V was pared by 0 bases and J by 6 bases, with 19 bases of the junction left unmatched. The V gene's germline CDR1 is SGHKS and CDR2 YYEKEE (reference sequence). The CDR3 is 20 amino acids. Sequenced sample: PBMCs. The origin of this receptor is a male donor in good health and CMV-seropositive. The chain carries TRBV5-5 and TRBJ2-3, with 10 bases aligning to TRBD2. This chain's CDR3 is CASSLAAASGGLKRRDTQYF. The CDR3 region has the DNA TGTGCCAGCAGCTTGGCCGCGGCTAGCGGGGGTCTCAAGCGGAGGGATACGCAGTATTTT.